This T cell receptor beta chain was sequenced during a study of T cell repertoires in ileal Crohn's disease. J gave up 4 bases and V 2 bases, and 4 bases lay outside the gene matches. This CDR3 is built from 16 residues. From germline, CDR1 is MRHNA and CDR2 SNTAGT. Around 0.55 micrograms of biopsy DNA per sample underwent TCRB immunosequencing. TCRdb's table, derived via immunoSEQ multiplex PCR, lists solely in-frame clones and lacks some. Here the sample spans about 15,000 clones, 88% being singletons. General observations from the study: Clonal expansions were more frequent in active smokers than non-smokers at surgery. All patients with clonality above 26.8% had endoscopic recurrence. Sorted CD8 T cells held more high-frequency clones than CD4.

As for this clone: The antigen is not known.

Sequenced sample: ileal tissue. The chain joins TRBV6-4 to TRBJ2-2; TRBD1 matches 10 bases. This TCR was recovered from an adult with Crohn's disease. In DNA, the CDR3 is TGTGCCAGCAGTGACGGAGGGACAGGGGCCACCGGGGAGCTGTTTTTT. Protein product: CASSDGGTGATGELFF.